The 16 T cell receptor beta chains reported below all come from one sample, sequenced in a study of shared clonotypes between healthy human individuals. The assay was immunoSEQ multiplex PCR, and TCRdb's table has in-frame clones only and misses some. The table shows about 2.3 million clones, with 85% to 95% occurring only once. Source material: naive CD4+ T cells from PBMCs. Sample subset: CD45RA+ positively selected. The receptors derive from a man younger than 35 in good health. Some clones in this sample may be carry-over from other donors' samples.

The rearrangement links TRBV5-1 to TRBJ2-5, with a tentative D call TRBD1 (6 bases). V was cut by 4 bases and J by 2 bases, with 9 bases left in between. The CDR3 runs 13 residues. Germline V CDR1 and CDR2: SGHRS, YFSETQ. The CDR3 reads CASSQDSQETQYF. The CDR3 DNA sequence: TGCGCCAGCAGCCAGGACAGTCAAGAGACCCAGTACTTC.

This chain links TRBV5-5 with TRBJ1-5; TRBD1 matches at 8 bases. The V and J ends lost 2 bases and 6 bases, in that order; junction bases with no gene match: 1. CDR1 is SGHKS, CDR2 YYEKEE, per germline (reference sequence). This CDR3 is 13 amino acids long. The CDR3 DNA reads as TGTGCCAGCAGCTTAACAGGGGGTCAGCCCCAGCATTTT. Its protein is CASSLTGGQPQHF. The whole variable domain, filled in from reference TRBV5-5 and TRBJ1-5, reads DAGVTQSPTHLIKTRGQQVTLRCSPISGHKSVSWYQQVLGQGPQFIFQYYEKEERGRGNFPDRFSARQFPNYSSELNVNALLLGDSALYLCASSLTGGQPQHFGDGTRLSIL.

On this clone itself: Additional DNA sequences in this sample encode the identical CDR3. This rearrangement joins TRBV5-1 to TRBJ1-1, with D tentatively TRBD1 (6 bases). V was cut by 4 bases and J by 1 base, with 11 bases left in between. The CDR3 is made up of 14 amino acids. CDR1 is SGHRS, CDR2 YFSETQ, per germline. CDR3 DNA sequence: TGCGCCAGCAGCGCAGGGGACCCGAACACTGAAGCTTTCTTT. Amino acids: CASSAGDPNTEAFF.

This chain connects TRBV7-2 to TRBJ2-5; D is perhaps TRBD2 (6 bases). V lost 2 bases and J 2 bases, leaving 9 bases between the germline ends. From germline, CDR1 is SGHTA and CDR2 FQGNSA. CDR3 length: 14 amino acids. The CDR3 loop reads CASSLMTRQETQYF. The CDR3 nucleotides are TGTGCCAGCAGCTTAATGACTAGACAAGAGACCCAGTACTTC.

This chain joins TRBV28 and TRBJ1-1; D unresolved. Germline V gene sequence: CDR1 MDHEN, CDR2 SYDVKM. V dropped 10 bases and J dropped 1 base, with 13 bases sitting between them. The CDR3 runs 13 residues. The CDR3 sequence is CATQAGPNTEAFF. In DNA, the CDR3 is TGTGCCACCCAGGCCGGCCCGAACACTGAAGCTTTCTTT.

This sequence joins TRBV6-5 and TRBJ2-7; D is undetermined. CDR1 is MNHEY, CDR2 SVGAGI, per germline. Trimming removed 5 bases at V and 4 bases at J, with 6 bases between. The CDR3 is 11 residues long. The CDR3 DNA follows: TGTGCCAGCAGTACACTGTACGAGCAGTACTTC. Residues: CASSTLYEQYF.

The V and J genes are TRBV7-9 and TRBJ2-4, with D possibly being TRBD2 (7 bases). Germline CDR1 reads SEHNR; CDR2 reads FQNEAQ (reference sequence). Trimming removed 3 bases from V and 6 bases from J, with 12 bases in between. CDR3 length: 14 amino acids. CDR3 loop: CASSLEGGGNIQYF. The CDR3 coding sequence is TGTGCCAGCAGCTTGGAGGGAGGGGGAAACATTCAGTACTTC.

This chain connects TRBV10-3 to TRBJ2-2, with D possibly matching TRBD2 (6 bases). This CDR3 has 19 amino acids. CDR1 is ENHRY and CDR2 is SYGVKD in the germline V gene. V was trimmed by 8 bases and J by 0 bases, leaving 25 bases between them. DNA for the CDR3: TGTGCCATCCAATTAGCGAGGGGACTGACAACCGCGAACACCGGGGAGCTGTTTTTT. As protein: CAIQLARGLTTANTGELFF.

The V call is TRBV28, the J call TRBJ2-7, with 7 bases matching TRBD1. The J segment lost 2 bases and the V segment lost 7 bases, leaving 8 bases of the junction unmatched. Per the germline V gene, CDR1 is MDHEN and CDR2 is SYDVKM. This CDR3 contains 14 residues. DNA of the CDR3: TGTGCCAGCATGACAGGGCGTAACCCCTACGAGCAGTACTTC. Its translation is CASMTGRNPYEQYF.

The chain uses TRBV6-5 and TRBJ2-3; a possible D gene is TRBD1 (5 bases). Looked up from germline, CDR1 is MNHEY and CDR2 is SVGAGI. This CDR3 has 14 amino acids. The V gene lost 6 bases and the J gene lost 3 bases, with 13 bases spanning the gap. The CDR3 DNA is TGTGCCAGCAGCTGGAAGGGGATGACAGATACGCAGTATTTT. It encodes CASSWKGMTDTQYF.

About this clone itself: Other DNA sequences from this sample encode an identical CDR3 as well. The chain combines TRBV6-6 with TRBJ1-5; D unclear. V dropped 7 bases and J dropped 0 bases, with 13 bases sitting between them. CDR1 is MNHNY, CDR2 SVGAGI, per germline (reference sequence). CDR3 size: 15 residues. This CDR3 reads CASMRTAYSNQPQHF. The CDR3 DNA reads TGTGCCAGCATGAGAACAGCTTATAGCAATCAGCCCCAGCATTTT.

This CDR3 is CASSLARGSGGGNTIYF. The CDR3 DNA reads TGTGCCAGCAGCTTAGCCCGAGGATCGGGGGGTGGAAACACCATATATTTT. The V call is TRBV7-9, the J call TRBJ1-3; D possibly corresponds to TRBD1 (5 bases). Trimming took 0 bases from V and 3 from J, leaving 15 bases between them. Germline V gives CDR1 SEHNR, CDR2 FQNEAQ (reference sequence). The CDR3 runs to 17 residues.

This clone has just one count. The V and J genes are TRBV6-6 and TRBJ1-2; tentatively, D is TRBD1 (6 bases). The V end lost 0 bases, the J end lost 6 bases, and 11 bases lay between the germline ends. Germline V lookup: CDR1 MNHNY, CDR2 SVGAGI (reference sequence). This CDR3 is 14 amino acids long. CDR3 bases: TGTGCCAGCAGTTACTCCTTAACAGGGAATGGCTACACCTTC. Amino acid sequence: CASSYSLTGNGYTF.

This chain connects TRBV2 to TRBJ2-3; D is unresolved. Germline CDR1 SNHLY, CDR2 FYNNEI. CDR3 length: 13 residues. V was clipped by 7 bases and J by 1 base, with 9 bases between them. CDR3 DNA: TGTGCCAGCACCCCCTCGGGCACAGATACGCAGTATTTT. Its translation is CASTPSGTDTQYF.

This clone was detected only once. The CDR3 bases are TGTGCCAGCAGCTTAACGGGTTCCGGGACAGGGCTCGTGAACACTGAAGCTTTCTTT. The encoded protein is CASSLTGSGTGLVNTEAFF. This chain connects TRBV7-3 to TRBJ1-1, with 9 bases identical to TRBD1. V lost 0 bases to trimming and J lost 0 bases; unmatched junction nucleotides: 11. Looked up from germline, CDR1 is SGHTA and CDR2 is FQGTGA. The CDR3 extends over 19 amino acids.

The genes are TRBV4-1 and TRBJ2-5; TRBD2 agrees at 7 bases. The V segment lost 4 bases and the J segment 3 bases; nucleotides outside the gene matches: 11. CDR1 MGHRA and CDR2 YSYEKL come from the germline V gene. The CDR3 is 16 residues long. The CDR3 spells CASSPHPRGGEETQYF. In nucleotides, the CDR3 is TGCGCCAGCAGCCCCCATCCAAGGGGAGGGGAAGAGACCCAGTACTTC.